This entry describes one T cell receptor beta chain. Its antigen is unknown. Before the COVID-19 pandemic, during about 2010-2019, CD4+ T cells were taken from unexposed donors. After roughly ten days of culture, CD4+ T cells were isolated. Unexposed-donor CD4+ T cells were probed with SARS-CoV-2 S/N and four cold-coronavirus spikes, cells permitting. Libraries were prepared by immunoSEQ multiplex PCR; TCRdb keeps only in-frame clonotypes and omits some of them. The table lists tens of thousands of clones, about 80% of them singletons. Trimming took 5 bases from V and 10 from J, leaving 11 bases between them. Germline values: CDR1 SNHLY, CDR2 FYNNEI. CDR3 length equals 11 residues. This entry is derived from a study of CD4 T cells in relation to SARS-CoV-2 and coronaviruses. In the study overall: No peptide or an HIV-1 Nef peptide pool served as negative control.

Study-wide results and caveats: Each donor contributed either pre-pandemic or post-infection samples, not both.

Sequences were obtained from CD4+ T cells from PBMCs, cultured in vitro. This clonotype was obtained from a human donor in good health. The chain couples TRBV2 to TRBJ1-1; D remains unclear. The CDR3 is CASSYTDGAFF. The CDR3 DNA follows: TGTGCCAGCAGTTACACCGACGGAGCTTTCTTT.